This passage covers 32 T cell receptor beta chains from one sample sequenced in a study of T cell changes during pregnancy in multiple sclerosis. Clones were read by immunoSEQ multiplex PCR, and TCRdb kept only the in-frame ones, dropping some. The repertoire includes approximately 20,000 clones, roughly 85% of them detected once, and about 5.8% sits in the top ten. The sample consisted of CD8+ T cells from peripheral blood mononuclear cells, taken in the third trimester of pregnancy. Receptors originate from a female donor in good health, enrolled as a control in a pregnancy study.

This clone was seen just once. V is TRBV9 and J is TRBJ1-2; perhaps TRBD1 as D (5 bases). V lost 0 bases, J lost 4 bases, and 25 bases lay in between. This CDR3 region has 19 residues. From germline, CDR1 is SGDLS and CDR2 YYNGEE. The chain's CDR3 is CASSVVIGASSDRGYGYTF. The CDR3 DNA reads as TGTGCCAGCAGCGTAGTGATAGGGGCCAGTTCGGATCGAGGCTATGGCTACACCTTC.

This chain uses TRBV2 with TRBJ1-2, with 7 nucleotides matching TRBD1. J lost 8 bases, V lost 8 bases, and 11 bases had no gene match. Germline loops: CDR1 SNHLY, CDR2 FYNNEI. This CDR3 comprises 13 residues. This chain's CDR3 is CASPTGQPSGYTF. The CDR3 coding sequence is TGTGCCAGCCCAACGGGACAGCCCTCAGGCTACACCTTC.

By share, this clone counts as medium-sized. J is TRBJ2-1 and V is TRBV5-6, with 7 bases lining up with TRBD2. J gave up 1 base and V 6 bases, and 10 bases lay outside the gene matches. Germline V CDR1 and CDR2: SGHDT, YYEEEE. The CDR3 is made up of 16 amino acids. The DNA of the CDR3 is TGTGCCAGCAATCTGGTGGCGGGGGAATCCTACAATGAGCAGTTCTTC. Protein product: CASNLVAGESYNEQFF.

The chain combines TRBV28 with TRBJ1-5; D is perhaps TRBD1 (5 bases). V lost 5 bases, J lost 9 bases, and 20 bases lay in between. Germline CDR1 and CDR2: MDHEN and SYDVKM. The CDR3 has 15 amino acids. This CDR3 is CASSLPGLEALPQHF. CDR3 sequence (DNA): TGTGCCAGCAGTCTACCGGGACTTGAGGCTTTGCCCCAGCATTTT.

This chain links TRBV11-2 with TRBJ1-2; no reliable D call. Trimming pared 1 base from V and 4 bases from J, leaving 7 bases between. Germline V lookup: CDR1 SGHAT, CDR2 FQNNGV. This CDR3 has 13 residues. CDR3 sequence: CASSLGGFYGYTF. The CDR3 DNA reads as TGTGCCAGCAGCTTAGGAGGGTTCTATGGCTACACCTTC.

V usage is TRBV6-5 and J usage is TRBJ1-5; TRBD1 matches at 9 bases. Trimming at V came to 6 bases and at J to 4 bases, leaving 10 bases not matched to a gene. The germline gives CDR1 MNHEY, CDR2 SVGAGI. The CDR3 totals 16 residues. CDR3 protein: CASSYRDRVANQPQHF. The CDR3 nucleotides are TGTGCCAGCAGCTACCGGGACAGGGTGGCAAATCAGCCCCAGCATTTT.

This clone is labeled medium-sized (0.01 to 0.1%). This rearrangement joins TRBV4-3 to TRBJ1-5; 8 bases map to TRBD1. Germline assignment: CDR1 LGHNA and CDR2 YSLEER. V shed 0 bases and J 7 bases; nucleotides not matched to a gene: 8. The CDR3 is 16 residues long. CDR3 amino acids: CASSQDEDREKQPQHF. As DNA, the CDR3 is TGCGCCAGCAGCCAAGATGAGGACAGGGAGAAACAGCCCCAGCATTTT.

The gene calls are TRBV6-4 and TRBJ2-2; a possible D gene is TRBD2 (6 bases). Trimming pared 4 bases from V and 5 bases from J, leaving 17 bases between. The CDR3 runs 16 residues. CDR1 is MRHNA, CDR2 SNTAGT, per germline. Here the CDR3 DNA reads TGTGCCAGCAGTGGAGAAGCGGGCGGTGGGACCGGGGAGCTGTTTTTT. Protein product: CASSGEAGGGTGELFF.

The CDR3 DNA reads as TGTGCCAGTAGTACCACTACCCGGGACAGGGAATACTATGGCTACACCTTC. As protein: CASSTTTRDREYYGYTF. The V gene is TRBV19, the J gene TRBJ1-2; 9 bases agree with TRBD1. The CDR3 is 17 residues long. Germline CDR1 is LNHDA and CDR2 is SQIVND (reference sequence). V gave up 4 bases and J gave up 3 bases; unmatched junction bases: 12. Supplemented by reference TRBV19 and TRBJ1-2, the full variable domain reads DGGITQSPKYLFRKEGQNVTLSCEQNLNHDAMYWYRQDPGQGLRLIYYSQIVNDFQKGDIAEGYSVSREKKESFPLTVTSAQKNPTAFYLCASSTTTRDREYYGYTFGSGTRLTVV.

V is TRBV4-3 and J is TRBJ2-3; 8 bases fit TRBD2. This CDR3 has 17 amino acids. With V trimmed by 2 bases and J by 0 bases, 7 bases remained unmatched. The germline CDR1 and CDR2 sequences are LGHNA and YSLEER. Written as DNA, the CDR3 is TGCGCCAGCAGCCAAAGGGGCAGCGGGGGAAGCACAGATACGCAGTATTTT. It translates to CASSQRGSGGSTDTQYF.

The chain carries TRBV4-3 and TRBJ2-7; a possible D gene is TRBD1 (6 bases). With 4 bases removed from V and 2 bases from J, the gap between germline ends came to 12 bases. CDR3 size: 14 residues. The V gene's germline CDR1 is LGHNA and CDR2 YSLEER. CDR3 region: CASSPGEVPYEQYF. The CDR3 DNA reads TGCGCCAGCAGCCCAGGGGAAGTCCCCTACGAGCAGTACTTC.

The chain employs TRBV11-2 and TRBJ2-3; 7 bases fit TRBD1. CDR3 length equals 15 residues. Per the germline V gene, CDR1 is SGHAT and CDR2 is FQNNGV. V lost 1 base and J lost 3; bases outside the gene matches: 4. The CDR3 coding sequence is TGTGCCAGCAGCTTAGGGCAGGGGGAGACAGATACGCAGTATTTT. Amino acids: CASSLGQGETDTQYF. Full variable domain (outside the CDR3, taken from reference TRBV11-2 and TRBJ2-3): EAGVAQSPRYKIIEKRQSVAFWCNPISGHATLYWYQQILGQGPKLLIQFQNNGVVDDSQLPKDRFSAERLKGVDSTLKIQPAKLEDSAVYLCASSLGQGETDTQYFGPGTRLTVL.

The V and J genes are TRBV13 and TRBJ1-1, with D uncertain. The germline V gene has CDR1 PRHDT and CDR2 FYEKMQ (reference sequence). The CDR3 sequence is 14 residues long. V lost 5 bases and J 4 bases, leaving 14 bases between the germline ends. As DNA, the CDR3 is TGTGCCAGCAGCCGATCTGGCGGGCCCACTGAAGCTTTCTTT. Its translation is CASSRSGGPTEAFF. Variable domain in full (rest from reference TRBV13 and TRBJ1-1): AAGVIQSPRHLIKEKRETATLKCYPIPRHDTVYWYQQGPGQDPQFLISFYEKMQSDKGSIPDRFSAQQFSDYHSELNMSSLELGDSALYFCASSRSGGPTEAFFGQGTRLTVV.

This rearrangement joins TRBV19 to TRBJ2-1; weak D call: TRBD2 (5 bases). The germline V and J ends were trimmed by 5 bases and 1 base, with 12 bases remaining between them. The CDR3 extends over 15 amino acids. Germline assignment: CDR1 LNHDA and CDR2 SQIVND (reference sequence). The CDR3 loop reads CASSPSGSSYNEQFF. CDR3 DNA: TGTGCCAGTAGTCCGAGCGGTTCATCCTACAATGAGCAGTTCTTC.

The V gene is TRBV4-1, the J gene TRBJ2-7; D gene unclear. Germline V gene sequence: CDR1 MGHRA, CDR2 YSYEKL. Deletions cut 4 bases from V and 2 bases from J, with 6 bases between. There are 12 residues in the CDR3. In nucleotides, the CDR3 is TGCGCCAGCAGCCGAACACCCTACGAGCAGTACTTC. The encoded protein is CASSRTPYEQYF.

The rearrangement uses TRBV7-2 and TRBJ2-3; D possibly corresponds to TRBD2 (5 bases). Trimming took off 3 bases at V and 4 bases at J, with 14 bases between the two ends. Germline CDR1 reads SGHTA; CDR2 reads FQGNSA. The length of the CDR3 is 15 residues. CDR3 DNA sequence: TGTGCCAGCAGCTTTTATGAGGGCCCGGCAGATACGCAGTATTTT. Its translation is CASSFYEGPADTQYF. Full variable domain (rest looked up from reference TRBV7-2 and TRBJ2-3): GAGVSQSPSNKVTEKGKDVELRCDPISGHTALYWYRQSLGQGLEFLIYFQGNSAPDKSGLPSDRFSAERTGGSVSTLTIQRTQQEDSAVYLCASSFYEGPADTQYFGPGTRLTVL.

This clone was seen once. The rearrangement links TRBV4-3 to TRBJ1-2; D may be TRBD1 (5 bases). Trimming removed 1 base at V and 5 bases at J, with 8 bases between. The CDR3 covers 13 residues. Germline V gives CDR1 LGHNA, CDR2 YSLEER. The chain's CDR3 is CASSQGGGYGYTF. CDR3 bases: TGCGCCAGCAGCCAAGGGGGGGGGTATGGCTACACCTTC.

This rearrangement joins TRBV29-1 to TRBJ1-5; perhaps TRBD1 as D (5 bases). The CDR3 is made up of 12 amino acids. Germline V gene data show CDR1 as SQVTM and CDR2 as ANQGSEA. V was shortened by 5 bases and J by 9 bases, with 14 bases between the two germline ends. The CDR3 sequence: CSVQGLEGPQHF. The CDR3 bases are TGCAGCGTTCAGGGCCTGGAAGGGCCCCAGCATTTT.

The gene calls are TRBV27 and TRBJ1-5; 10 nucleotides match TRBD1. Germline V lookup: CDR1 MNHEY, CDR2 SMNVEV (reference sequence). The CDR3 has 14 amino acids. V dropped 5 bases and J dropped 6; count of bases not matched to a gene: 4. The CDR3 DNA is TGTGCCAGCAGTGAAAGGGACAGGGGTCAGCCCCAGCATTTT. It translates to CASSERDRGQPQHF.

This rearrangement joins TRBV23-1 to TRBJ1-5; possibly TRBD1 for D (5 bases). TRBV23-1 is sorted into the ORF group, with uncertain function. V was trimmed by 6 bases and J by 4 bases, leaving 19 bases between them. The CDR3 consists of 16 residues. CDR3 sequence reads: CASRTRWGEANQPQHF. In DNA form, the CDR3 reads TGCGCCAGCAGGACCCGTTGGGGGGAGGCAAATCAGCCCCAGCATTTT.

This rearrangement joins TRBV15 to TRBJ2-1; 9 bases agree with TRBD2. V shed 5 bases and J 7 bases; nucleotides not matched to a gene: 12. CDR1 LNHNV and CDR2 YYDKDF come from the germline V gene (reference sequence). This CDR3 is built from 16 residues. The CDR3 DNA sequence: TGTGCCACCAGCCCCCGGAGGACTAGCGTAGTAAATGAGCAGTTCTTC. Its translation is CATSPRRTSVVNEQFF.

This clone is deemed medium-sized. This sequence joins TRBV5-1 and TRBJ1-4; tentatively, D is TRBD1 (5 bases). Trimming cost V 3 bases and J 7 bases, with 16 bases left between them. CDR3 length: 15 amino acids. Germline V gene sequence: CDR1 SGHRS, CDR2 YFSETQ. The CDR3 coding sequence is TGCGCCAGCAGCTCCTCGGCCCTTCAGGGTGAAAAACTGTTTTTT. The encoded protein is CASSSSALQGEKLFF. The variable domain in full, completed from reference TRBV5-1 and TRBJ1-4, reads KAGVTQTPRYLIKTRGQQVTLSCSPISGHRSVSWYQQTPGQGLQFLFEYFSETQRNKGNFPGRFSGRQFSNSRSEMNVSTLELGDSALYLCASSSSALQGEKLFFGSGTQLSVL.

The J gene is TRBJ2-2, the V gene TRBV5-4, with TRBD2 identical over 8 bases. CDR3 length: 15 amino acids. Germline-derived CDR1 and CDR2 are SGHNT and YYREEE (reference sequence). V shed 4 bases, J shed 6 bases, and the junction held 8 bases outside the gene matches. CDR3 sequence (DNA): TGTGCCAGCAGCGACGGGGGGGCTTTTGCCGGGGAGCTGTTTTTT. This encodes CASSDGGAFAGELFF.

V usage is TRBV5-4 and J usage is TRBJ1-1; D possibly corresponds to TRBD1 (5 bases). The CDR3 spans 13 residues. Trimming took 2 bases from V and 1 from J, leaving 6 bases between them. Germline V gives CDR1 SGHNT, CDR2 YYREEE (reference sequence). The CDR3 region is CASSFDRNTEAFF. CDR3 sequence (DNA): TGTGCCAGCAGCTTTGACAGGAACACTGAAGCTTTCTTT.

The chain carries TRBV4-2 and TRBJ2-3, with 7 bases identical to TRBD2. CDR1 and CDR2 from the germline V gene are LGHNA and YNFKEQ. The CDR3 spans 17 residues. The J segment lost 4 bases and the V segment lost 0 bases, leaving 10 bases of the junction unmatched. The CDR3, as DNA: TGTGCCAGCAGCCAAGATCTTGGCGGGGGTAGCTCAGATACGCAGTATTTT. This codes for CASSQDLGGGSSDTQYF.

The chain carries TRBV27 and TRBJ1-2; 7 bases fit TRBD1. The CDR3 extends over 15 amino acids. The germline V gene has CDR1 MNHEY and CDR2 SMNVEV (reference sequence). V lost 4 bases, J lost 9 bases, and 14 bases stayed unmatched. CDR3 in amino acids: CASSYFGRDRECYTF. CDR3 nucleotide sequence: TGTGCCAGCAGTTATTTTGGGCGGGACAGAGAATGCTACACCTTC.

V gene TRBV11-2 combines with J gene TRBJ2-7, with TRBD2 as a possible D gene (7 bases). V was shortened by 5 bases and J by 4 bases, with 21 bases between the two germline ends. Germline V gene data show CDR1 as SGHAT and CDR2 as FQNNGV. The CDR3 spans 16 residues. The CDR3 bases are TGTGCCAGCAGCCCAAGCGGAACAGGGAGGGTATACGAGCAGTACTTC. This sequence encodes CASSPSGTGRVYEQYF.

This clone showed up just a few times. CDR3 region: CAISDYRALNTEAFF. CDR3 DNA: TGTGCCATCAGTGATTACAGGGCCTTGAACACTGAAGCTTTCTTT. This chain uses TRBV10-3 with TRBJ1-1, with TRBD1 as a possible D gene (6 bases). Germline V gene sequence: CDR1 ENHRY, CDR2 SYGVKD. The length of the CDR3 is 15 residues. The germline V and J ends were trimmed by 3 bases and 0 bases, with 11 bases remaining between them.

The chain links TRBV27 to TRBJ2-3, with 8 bases matching TRBD1. The CDR3 sequence is 17 residues long. V shed 7 bases and J 2 bases; nucleotides not matched to a gene: 14. Germline values: CDR1 MNHEY, CDR2 SMNVEV (reference sequence). CDR3 region: CASTFIRTGFNTDTQYF. The CDR3 coding sequence is TGTGCCAGCACATTTATTCGGACAGGGTTTAACACAGATACGCAGTATTTT.

The chain recombines TRBV9 with TRBJ2-7; a weak D match, TRBD1 (6 bases). With 4 bases removed from V and 1 base from J, the gap between germline ends came to 15 bases. The CDR3 is 15 residues long. Germline values: CDR1 SGDLS, CDR2 YYNGEE. The CDR3 spells CASSPGQSVSYEQYF. The CDR3 nucleotides are TGTGCCAGCAGCCCCGGACAGTCTGTATCCTACGAGCAGTACTTC.

The rearrangement uses TRBV28 and TRBJ1-4; the D gene is possibly TRBD1 (6 bases). Germline values: CDR1 MDHEN, CDR2 SYDVKM. The CDR3 is 15 amino acids. The germline V and J ends were trimmed by 5 bases and 2 bases, with 12 bases remaining between them. CDR3 sequence (DNA): TGTGCCAGCAGTCAGGACAGATACACTAATGAAAAACTGTTTTTT. It yields the protein CASSQDRYTNEKLFF.

The rearrangement joins TRBV6-7 to TRBJ1-1; 8 bases are a match to TRBD1. TRBV6-7 falls under the ORF class, with uncertain function. The CDR3 consists of 16 residues. V was clipped by 0 bases and J by 3 bases; unmatched bases: 6. The DNA of the CDR3 is TGTGCCAGCAGTTACTCCGGACAGGGTTTTGACACTGAAGCTTTCTTT. Translated: CASSYSGQGFDTEAFF.